This TCR beta chain came from a study of cytomegalovirus exposure and HLA in healthy donors. Study-wide findings and caveats: That first-cohort TCR clusters tended to co-occur in the roughly 130 validation repertoires was found in a later analysis.

The germline CDR1 and CDR2 sequences are LNHDA and SQIVND (reference sequence). V shed 6 bases and J 1 base; nucleotides not matched to a gene: 6. The CDR3 runs to 15 residues. Profiled with immunoSEQ multiplex PCR; TCRdb holds only in-frame clones, not every one. The repertoire holds about 78,000 clones, with about 95% as singletons. Notes on this clone: The target antigen is unknown.

This receptor was identified in a man between 18 and 29 years old in good health and CMV-seropositive. The sequenced sample consisted of PBMCs. V usage is TRBV19 and J usage is TRBJ2-5; TRBD1 matches 9 bases. For the CDR3, the DNA is TGTGCCAGTAGCTCTCCGGGACAGGGCCAAGAGACCCAGTACTTC. Translation: CASSSPGQGQETQYF.